The 14 T cell receptor beta chains given below trace back to one sample, sequenced in a study of blood T cell repertoires in COVID-19. Profiling relied on immunoSEQ multiplex PCR, and the TCRdb table lists in-frame clones only, not all of them. The top ten hold roughly 12% of the sample, which has 250,000 to 300,000 clones, more than 70% seen once. Source material: peripheral blood. Receptor source: a woman in her twenties or thirties with COVID-19, enrolled during active disease.

The chain links TRBV19 to TRBJ2-1; D may be TRBD1 (6 bases). This CDR3 contains 13 residues. Germline CDR1 and CDR2: LNHDA and SQIVND (reference sequence). The V gene lost 5 bases and the J gene lost 9 bases, with 14 bases spanning the gap. CDR3 in amino acids: CASSSNRAAEQFF. The CDR3 DNA sequence: TGTGCCAGTAGTTCGAACAGGGCCGCTGAGCAGTTCTTC.

This chain links TRBV30 with TRBJ2-2, with D perhaps matching TRBD1 (5 bases). The length of the CDR3 is 13 residues. Deletions cut 3 bases from V and 1 base from J, with 6 bases between. Per the germline V gene, CDR1 is GTSNPN and CDR2 is SVGIG (reference sequence). Here the CDR3 DNA reads TGTGCCTGGAGAGGACAGAACACCGGGGAGCTGTTTTTT. Protein: CAWRGQNTGELFF.

The rearrangement links TRBV19 to TRBJ1-2, with TRBD1 matching over 7 bases. There are 16 residues in the CDR3. V trimming: 4 bases; J trimming: 8 bases; junction bases outside the gene matches: 16. From germline, CDR1 is LNHDA and CDR2 SQIVND (reference sequence). The CDR3 bases are TGTGCCAGTAGTAGTCCCGGCGACAGGGCCCACGAAGGCTACACCTTC. Its translation: CASSSPGDRAHEGYTF.

The V call is TRBV5-1, the J call TRBJ1-4; a weak D match, TRBD1 (5 bases). From germline, CDR1 is SGHRS and CDR2 YFSETQ. The V end lost 3 bases, the J end lost 7 bases, and 13 bases lay between the germline ends. This CDR3 comprises 14 residues. CDR3 nucleotides: TGCGCCAGCAGCTCAGGGAATGGGGTTGAAAAACTGTTTTTT. Amino acid sequence: CASSSGNGVEKLFF. Using reference TRBV5-1 and TRBJ1-4 for the parts outside the CDR3, the full variable domain is KAGVTQTPRYLIKTRGQQVTLSCSPISGHRSVSWYQQTPGQGLQFLFEYFSETQRNKGNFPGRFSGRQFSNSRSEMNVSTLELGDSALYLCASSSGNGVEKLFFGSGTQLSVL.

This clone was seen once. The CDR3: CASSELAGVSTDTQYF. In DNA form, the CDR3 reads TGTGCCAGCAGCGAATTAGCGGGAGTCTCAACAGATACGCAGTATTTT. This sequence joins TRBV7-9 and TRBJ2-3; 9 nucleotides align to TRBD2. CDR1 is SEHNR, CDR2 FQNEAQ, per germline (reference sequence). V lost 5 bases, J lost 3 bases, and 9 bases stayed unmatched. The CDR3 is made up of 16 amino acids.

The genes are TRBV7-9 and TRBJ2-7; D unclear. The CDR3 has 11 amino acids. The V end lost 5 bases, the J end lost 4 bases, and 6 bases lay between the germline ends. The germline V gene encodes CDR1 SEHNR and CDR2 FQNEAQ (reference sequence). DNA of the CDR3: TGTGCCAGCAGCCCCCAGTACGAGCAGTACTTC. Translation: CASSPQYEQYF.

The CDR3 reads CASSLGPSGRLEQYF. DNA of the CDR3: TGTGCCAGCAGCTTAGGTCCTAGCGGGAGGTTGGAGCAGTACTTC. The gene calls are TRBV7-9 and TRBJ2-7, with 11 positions matching TRBD2. This CDR3 spans 15 amino acids. With 1 base clipped from V and 7 bases from J, the junction kept 6 bases outside the gene matches. CDR1 is SEHNR, CDR2 FQNEAQ, per germline (reference sequence).

V is TRBV28 and J is TRBJ1-3, with 9 bases aligning to TRBD1. CDR3 length: 17 residues. Looked up from germline, CDR1 is MDHEN and CDR2 is SYDVKM. V lost 6 bases, J lost 0 bases, and 9 bases stayed unmatched. The CDR3 loop reads CASRPRDRAFSGNTIYF. In DNA, the CDR3 is TGTGCCAGCAGGCCCCGGGACAGGGCCTTCTCTGGAAACACCATATATTTT.

The chain couples TRBV30 to TRBJ2-2, with TRBD2 matching 8 bases. Germline trimming cut 1 base from V and 1 base from J; bases unmatched to any gene: 5. The CDR3 runs 16 residues. Germline-derived CDR1 and CDR2 are GTSNPN and SVGIG (reference sequence). The DNA of the CDR3 is TGTGCCTGGAGTGCCATAGCGGGGTTGAACACCGGGGAGCTGTTTTTT. Protein: CAWSAIAGLNTGELFF.

This chain joins TRBV24-1 and TRBJ2-1; TRBD2 might be the D (6 bases). V was trimmed by 2 bases and J by 0 bases, leaving 10 bases between them. The CDR3 is 16 amino acids. Germline V CDR1 and CDR2: KGHDR, SFDVKD. The CDR3 DNA reads TGTGCCACCAGTGATTCAGACGGGAGCTCCTACAATGAGCAGTTCTTC. Its translation: CATSDSDGSSYNEQFF.

V usage is TRBV19 and J usage is TRBJ2-1, with 11 bases fitting TRBD1. The junction had 17 bases not matched to a gene; V was cut back by 3 bases and J by 7 bases. The CDR3 extends over 19 amino acids. CDR1 is LNHDA and CDR2 is SQIVND in the germline V gene (reference sequence). The CDR3 coding sequence is TGTGCCAGTAGTATTGTGGACAGGGGGCGCGGGAGGGCCGATAATGAGCAGTTCTTC. Amino acids: CASSIVDRGRGRADNEQFF.

The chain recombines TRBV4-1 with TRBJ1-4; weak D call: TRBD1 (5 bases). V was cut by 0 bases and J by 8 bases, with 13 bases left in between. Germline V gene lookup returns CDR1 MGHRA and CDR2 YSYEKL. There are 15 residues in the CDR3. DNA of the CDR3: TGCGCCAGCAGCCAAGATCCAGGGCTTCAAGAAAAACTGTTTTTT. Translation gives CASSQDPGLQEKLFF.

The chain combines TRBV10-3 with TRBJ1-1; weak D call: TRBD1 (5 bases). The CDR3 length is 13 residues. The germline V and J ends were trimmed by 10 bases and 5 bases, with 17 bases remaining between them. Germline CDR1 and CDR2: ENHRY and SYGVKD. CDR3 sequence: CASKGRLGTEAFF. Here the CDR3 DNA reads TGTGCCAGCAAGGGGCGCCTAGGGACTGAAGCTTTCTTT.

The chain employs TRBV2 and TRBJ2-1, with a tentative D call TRBD1 (5 bases). Germline CDR1 reads SNHLY; CDR2 reads FYNNEI. Trimming pared 4 bases from V and 4 bases from J, leaving 8 bases between. This CDR3 contains 13 residues. CDR3 amino acids: CASSGGLYNEQFF. As DNA, the CDR3 is TGTGCCAGCAGTGGGGGCCTATACAATGAGCAGTTCTTC.